The count of the clone carrying this T cell receptor beta chain is one. As yet, its antigen is unknown. Between the trimmed V and J ends, which lost 3 bases and 6 bases, there was a span of 15 bases. The germline gives CDR1 LNHDA, CDR2 SQIVND (reference sequence). The CDR3 is 15 residues long. The sample is drawn from a study of PD-1 blockade in classical Hodgkin lymphoma. General study findings and limits: At C4D1, TCR diversity had climbed significantly for CD4+ cells, though not for CD8+ cells. What caused the repertoire differences, perhaps disease activity or prior therapy, remains undefined. Whoever responded completely had baseline diversity much like that seen in newly diagnosed patients.

Patients all relapsed after autologous stem cell transplantation, and there was variation in brentuximab vedotin exposure. The repertoire was sequenced with immunoSEQ multiplex PCR; TCRdb's copy has only in-frame clones and lacks some. The sample yields 70,000 or so clones, roughly 91% seen once. V is TRBV19 and J is TRBJ2-4; weak D call: TRBD2 (5 bases). The starting material was peripheral blood mononuclear cells (PBMCs), obtained at baseline. The TCR originated in a human donor with classical Hodgkin lymphoma. CDR3 nucleotides: TGTGCCAGTAGTATCGGAGGAGGTTCTGTAAACATTCAGTACTTC. It yields the protein CASSIGGGSVNIQYF.